What follows are 26 T cell receptor beta chains derived from one specimen sequenced in a study of blood T cell repertoires in COVID-19. The method was immunoSEQ multiplex PCR; TCRdb's version includes in-frame clones alone and lacks a portion of them. The repertoire includes around 40,000 clones, over 75% of them detected once, and approximately 10% sits in the top ten. Sequencing was carried out using peripheral blood. The receptors shown here come from a man aged 30 to 45 with active or convalescent COVID-19.

CDR3 nucleotide sequence: TGTGCCAGCAGCCGCTTGGCCCTAGCGGGGGCAGGAGAGACCCAGTACTTC. Amino acids: CASSRLALAGAGETQYF. This rearrangement joins TRBV11-2 to TRBJ2-5; 10 positions agree with TRBD2. The germline V gene has CDR1 SGHAT and CDR2 FQNNGV. This CDR3 has 17 residues. The J segment lost 4 bases and the V segment lost 5 bases, leaving 13 bases of the junction unmatched.

The rearrangement uses TRBV20-1 and TRBJ2-1, with 8 positions matching TRBD2. V shed 3 bases and J 8 bases; nucleotides not matched to a gene: 15. The CDR3 extends over 16 amino acids. The germline V gene encodes CDR1 DFQATT and CDR2 SNEGSKA (reference sequence). CDR3 sequence reads: CSASPRTSPRRDEQFF. The CDR3 nucleotides are TGCAGTGCTAGTCCTCGGACTAGCCCTCGGAGGGATGAGCAGTTCTTC.

The gene calls are TRBV5-6 and TRBJ1-2; 7 bases map to TRBD1. CDR1 is SGHDT and CDR2 is YYEEEE in the germline V gene. V lost 0 bases to trimming and J lost 7 bases; unmatched junction nucleotides: 9. This CDR3 has 15 residues. The CDR3 coding sequence is TGTGCCAGCAGCTTGGGGCCTGACAGGGTCAGTGGCTACACCTTC. As protein: CASSLGPDRVSGYTF.

CDR3 amino acids: CASSLQGGYRQPQHF. The DNA for the CDR3 is TGTGCCAGCAGCTTACAGGGGGGTTATCGTCAGCCCCAGCATTTT. The V and J genes are TRBV11-2 and TRBJ1-5; the match to TRBD1 covers 7 bases. V lost 2 bases to trimming and J lost 6 bases; unmatched junction nucleotides: 7. The CDR3 loop spans 15 amino acids. CDR1 and CDR2 (germline): SGHAT, FQNNGV.

The V and J genes are TRBV6-1 and TRBJ1-1; 7 nucleotides agree with TRBD1. Germline loops: CDR1 MNHNS, CDR2 SASEGT. This CDR3 spans 13 amino acids. Germline trimming cut 2 bases from V and 11 bases from J; bases unmatched to any gene: 8. CDR3 DNA sequence: TGTGCCAGCAGTGAAATCGGGACAGCCGTGGCTTTCTTT. Translation: CASSEIGTAVAFF.

This chain uses TRBV7-2 with TRBJ2-3; maybe TRBD2 (6 bases). CDR1 SGHTA and CDR2 FQGNSA come from the germline V gene. The V and J ends lost 2 bases and 9 bases respectively, with 9 bases between them. The CDR3 extends over 12 amino acids. Here the CDR3 DNA reads TGTGCCAGCAGCTTAATTGGGGGGACGCAGTATTTT. It is translated as CASSLIGGTQYF.

The chain couples TRBV16 to TRBJ1-5; a weak D match, TRBD1 (6 bases). Germline lookup yields CDR1 KGHSY and CDR2 FQNENV. The CDR3 extends over 14 amino acids. Trimming pared 4 bases from V and 5 bases from J, leaving 12 bases between. The CDR3 spells CASSLQAGDQPQHF. The CDR3, as DNA: TGTGCCAGCAGCCTCCAAGCAGGGGATCAGCCCCAGCATTTT.

This chain connects TRBV10-3 to TRBJ2-4; D is uncertain. Germline values: CDR1 ENHRY, CDR2 SYGVKD. V lost 3 bases, J lost 0 bases, and 6 bases lay in between. The CDR3 runs to 14 residues. The CDR3 region has the DNA TGTGCCATCAGTGAACACCTAGCCAAAAACATTCAGTACTTC. It translates to CAISEHLAKNIQYF.

This sequence joins TRBV15 and TRBJ2-1, with D maybe TRBD1 (5 bases). CDR1 is LNHNV, CDR2 YYDKDF, per germline (reference sequence). The CDR3 is 13 amino acids. V lost 0 bases and J 14 bases, leaving 14 bases between the germline ends. The CDR3 region has the DNA TGTGCCACCAGCAGAGATCTTACGAGCAGGGAGTTCTTC. Translating gives CATSRDLTSREFF. The full variable domain, rest sourced from reference TRBV15 and TRBJ2-1, is DAMVIQNPRYQVTQFGKPVTLSCSQTLNHNVMYWYQQKSSQAPKLLFHYYDKDFNNEADTPDNFQSRRPNTSFCFLDIRSPGLGDTAMYLCATSRDLTSREFFGPGTRLTVL.

The V and J genes are TRBV20-1 and TRBJ1-2; tentatively, D is TRBD1 (5 bases). Germline CDR1 reads DFQATT; CDR2 reads SNEGSKA (reference sequence). V lost 3 bases, J lost 7 bases, and 12 bases lay in between. The CDR3 has 12 residues. The CDR3 region has the DNA TGCAGTGCTAGTTTAGGGGTTGGTGGCTACACCTTC. Translating gives CSASLGVGGYTF.

Here the CDR3 reads CSVGQGAFGYTF. The CDR3 DNA reads as TGCAGCGTTGGCCAGGGGGCTTTTGGCTACACCTTC. This chain connects TRBV29-1 to TRBJ1-2, with 8 positions matching TRBD1. V lost 4 bases, J lost 7 bases, and 5 bases stayed unmatched. CDR3 length: 12 amino acids. Looked up from germline, CDR1 is SQVTM and CDR2 is ANQGSEA.

J is TRBJ1-1 and V is TRBV9; possibly TRBD1 for D (6 bases). CDR3 length: 14 residues. V gave up 3 bases and J gave up 4 bases, with 13 bases separating them. Germline V gene data show CDR1 as SGDLS and CDR2 as YYNGEE. The CDR3, as DNA: TGTGCCAGCAGCGGACAGGCCGCGAGCACTGAAGCTTTCTTT. Protein product: CASSGQAASTEAFF.

In its sample, this clone was seen a few times. The J gene is TRBJ2-7, the V gene TRBV9; 7 bases are a match to TRBD2. Germline V gives CDR1 SGDLS, CDR2 YYNGEE. The V gene end was trimmed by 1 base and the J gene end by 0 bases; junction bases not matched to a gene: 4. The CDR3 covers 15 residues. The CDR3 spells CASSVSGGSSYEQYF. The CDR3 coding sequence is TGTGCCAGCAGCGTATCGGGCGGGAGCTCCTACGAGCAGTACTTC.

This sequence joins TRBV5-1 and TRBJ1-2; TRBD1 agrees at 8 bases. This CDR3 comprises 15 residues. V lost 0 bases, J lost 3 bases, and 4 bases stayed unmatched. Looked up from germline, CDR1 is SGHRS and CDR2 is YFSETQ. This CDR3 is CASSLGQGTDYGYTF. DNA for the CDR3: TGCGCCAGCAGCTTGGGACAGGGGACGGACTATGGCTACACCTTC. Variable domain in full (rest from reference TRBV5-1 and TRBJ1-2): KAGVTQTPRYLIKTRGQQVTLSCSPISGHRSVSWYQQTPGQGLQFLFEYFSETQRNKGNFPGRFSGRQFSNSRSEMNVSTLELGDSALYLCASSLGQGTDYGYTFGSGTRLTVV.

This chain uses TRBV6-5 with TRBJ1-4, with 8 bases identical to TRBD1. In germline, CDR1 is MNHEY, CDR2 SVGAGI. The CDR3 consists of 14 residues. V was pared by 6 bases and J by 8 bases, with 8 bases of the junction left unmatched. The CDR3 region has the DNA TGTGCCAGCAGCCGGACAGGGTGGGACGAAAAACTGTTTTTT. It encodes CASSRTGWDEKLFF.

The chain is built from TRBV19 and TRBJ1-5; 11 bases align to TRBD1. V shed 4 bases, J shed 2 bases, and the junction held 7 bases outside the gene matches. Per the germline V gene, CDR1 is LNHDA and CDR2 is SQIVND (reference sequence). The CDR3 totals 17 residues. The CDR3 loop reads CASSNGTGGSGNQPQHF. The CDR3 bases are TGTGCCAGTAGTAACGGGACAGGGGGTTCGGGCAATCAGCCCCAGCATTTT.

This chain connects TRBV14 to TRBJ1-2; D is possibly TRBD1 (5 bases). The V end lost 0 bases, the J end lost 3 bases, and 11 bases lay between the germline ends. The CDR3 is made up of 15 amino acids. CDR1 SGHDN and CDR2 FVKESK come from the germline V gene. This CDR3 is CASSQDGGNDYGYTF. The CDR3 nucleotides are TGTGCCAGCAGCCAAGACGGGGGGAATGACTATGGCTACACCTTC.

This clone was recorded once. J is TRBJ2-3 and V is TRBV4-2; 8 bases line up with TRBD2. Trimming took 3 bases from V and 0 from J; bases not matched to a gene: 5. The length of the CDR3 is 16 residues. The germline CDR1 and CDR2 sequences are LGHNA and YNFKEQ. The CDR3 loop is CASSHTLAESTDTQYF. The DNA of the CDR3 is TGTGCCAGCAGCCACACACTAGCGGAAAGCACAGATACGCAGTATTTT.

V is TRBV7-2 and J is TRBJ2-1; the D is unclear. V shed 5 bases and J shed 7 bases, with 6 bases lying between them. Germline CDR1 SGHTA, CDR2 FQGNSA. This CDR3 spans 11 amino acids. CDR3 loop: CASSNINEQFF. CDR3 sequence (DNA): TGTGCCAGCAGCAATATAAATGAGCAGTTCTTC.

The rearrangement links TRBV7-9 to TRBJ2-3; D is possibly TRBD2 (5 bases). The germline V and J ends were trimmed by 5 bases and 0 bases, with 9 bases remaining between them. Germline V gene lookup returns CDR1 SEHNR and CDR2 FQNEAQ (reference sequence). The CDR3 runs to 14 residues. The CDR3 DNA reads TGTGCCAGCAGCGAACTAGGAAGCACAGATACGCAGTATTTT. Its protein product is CASSELGSTDTQYF.

In nucleotides, the CDR3 is TGTGCCAGCAGCCTCCAGGGGGGACAGCCCCAGCATTTT. This encodes CASSLQGGQPQHF. The chain uses TRBV5-6 and TRBJ1-5; 7 positions agree with TRBD1. V lost 4 bases and J lost 7; bases outside the gene matches: 5. This CDR3 is 13 amino acids long. The germline V gene has CDR1 SGHDT and CDR2 YYEEEE.

About this clone: In the same sample, other DNA sequences code for this CDR3. This chain connects TRBV24-1 to TRBJ2-1, with 10 bases aligning to TRBD2. The CDR3 totals 16 residues. The V gene's germline CDR1 is KGHDR and CDR2 SFDVKD. V was pared by 4 bases and J by 0 bases, with 2 bases of the junction left unmatched. As DNA, the CDR3 is TGTGCCACCAGTGACCCTAGCGGGGGCTCCTACAATGAGCAGTTCTTC. This codes for CATSDPSGGSYNEQFF.

The chain carries TRBV24-1 and TRBJ2-3; D not certain. Germline CDR1 reads KGHDR; CDR2 reads SFDVKD. This CDR3 is 13 amino acids long. The germline V and J ends were trimmed by 9 bases and 4 bases, with 13 bases remaining between them. CDR3 in DNA: TGTGCCACCGCCCGTGAGCCCCCAGATACGCAGTATTTT. Its translation: CATAREPPDTQYF.

This chain joins TRBV3-1 (or the pseudogene TRBV3-2) and TRBJ1-1; D perhaps matches TRBD1 (5 bases). The germline CDR1 and CDR2 sequences are LGHDT and YNNKEL (reference sequence). The CDR3 has 16 amino acids. V was shortened by 1 base and J by 4 bases, with 16 bases between the two germline ends. The CDR3 DNA reads as TGTGCCAGCAGCCAAGGTAGGGGCTTAACAGCCACTGAAGCTTTCTTT. This sequence encodes CASSQGRGLTATEAFF.

J is TRBJ2-3 and V is TRBV20-1; D perhaps matches TRBD1 (6 bases). V lost 3 bases, J lost 2 bases, and 12 bases lay in between. Germline V lookup: CDR1 DFQATT, CDR2 SNEGSKA (reference sequence). This CDR3 comprises 14 residues. CDR3 amino acids: CSASLGAHTDTQYF. For the CDR3, the DNA is TGCAGTGCTAGTTTGGGGGCTCACACAGATACGCAGTATTTT.

To note about this clone: A junction end diverges from the germline sequence, so it may reflect a read error. V usage is TRBV2 and J usage is TRBJ1-2; 8 bases agree with TRBD1. The V gene's germline CDR1 is SNHLY and CDR2 FYNNEI. The CDR3 contains 11 residues. The CDR3 region is CASSEDREASF. The CDR3 coding sequence is TGTGCCAGCAGTGAGGACAGGGAGGCAAGCTTC. Full variable domain (missing parts from reference TRBV2 and TRBJ1-2): EPEVTQTPSHQVTQMGQEVILRCVPISNHLYFYWYRQILGQKVEFLVSFYNNEISEKSEIFDDQFSVERPDGSNFTLKIRSTKLEDSAMYFCASSEDREASFGSGTRLTVV.